This T cell receptor (beta chain) was recorded in a study of chemoradiotherapy in HPV16-positive cancers. In the study overall: Candidate HPV-specific T-cell clones and common TCR motifs came from functional assays in two HPV16-positive patients.

To note about this clone: No antigen is known for it.

Notes on the study in general: Only a couple of HPV16-positive patients supplied the functional HPV-specificity definition.

Repertoires were generated with immunoSEQ multiplex PCR, while TCRdb's copy carries only in-frame clones and drops some. The sample lists 40,000 to 60,000 clones, more than 75% occurring once. The sample in question was blood, obtained from a patient who underwent chemoradiotherapy. This receptor was obtained from a human donor with HPV-associated anogenital cancer.

Here the CDR3 reads CASSVAGVGNTIYF. In DNA form, the CDR3 reads TGTGCCAGCAGCGTAGCAGGGGTCGGAAACACCATATATTTT. The V and J genes are TRBV9 and TRBJ1-3; D may be TRBD1 (6 bases). The CDR3 covers 14 residues. The germline V and J ends were trimmed by 0 bases and 4 bases, with 8 bases remaining between them. Per the germline V gene, CDR1 is SGDLS and CDR2 is YYNGEE.